The 13 T cell receptor beta chains presented below share a single source sample, sequenced in a study of CD4 and CD8 cells across lung adenocarcinoma regions. TCRdb re-derived calls from the PCR reads in MiXCR, one entry per CDR3 protein. The sample contains about 19,000 distinct CDR3 sequences, approximately 50% of which appear only once. The sequenced sample consisted of CD8+ T cells from the margin of a lung tumor. The receptors were gathered from a male donor with lung adenocarcinoma. The CD4 and CD8 labels of this study may be unreliable.

The rearrangement links TRBV7-2 to TRBJ2-1; 9 nucleotides match TRBD1. This CDR3 has 18 amino acids. The germline V gene encodes CDR1 SGHTA and CDR2 FQGNSA. Unmatched junction bases numbered 7, after V lost 1 base and J lost 0 bases. The CDR3 nucleotides read TGTGCCAGCAGCTTAGGCCCGACAGGGGGATTCTCCTACAATGAGCAGTTCTTC. Translating it yields CASSLGPTGGFSYNEQFF.

This clonotype is classed as medium-sized. The rearrangement uses TRBV6-1 and TRBJ2-7; TRBD1 is a possible D gene (7 bases). V was shortened by 11 bases and J by 0 bases, with 11 bases between the two germline ends. The CDR3 consists of 12 residues. Germline V gene sequence: CDR1 MNHNS, CDR2 SASEGT. The CDR3 protein is CAVRDSSYEQYF. CDR3 coding DNA: TGTGCCGTGCGGGACAGCTCCTACGAGCAGTACTTC.

The sample holds many counts of this clonotype. The rearrangement links TRBV30 to TRBJ2-4; 9 nucleotides match TRBD2. V shed 2 bases, J shed 7 bases, and the junction held 12 bases outside the gene matches. In germline, CDR1 is GTSNPN, CDR2 SVGIG (reference sequence). CDR3 length equals 16 residues. The CDR3 region has the DNA TGTGCCTGGAGTCCAAGGGCAGGGAGCGGGGGGAACATTCAGTACTTC. It encodes CAWSPRAGSGGNIQYF.

The chain recombines TRBV27 with TRBJ2-1; D may correspond to TRBD1 or TRBD2 (5 bases each). V was shortened by 3 bases and J by 1 base, with 22 bases between the two germline ends. Germline CDR1 reads MNHEY; CDR2 reads SMNVEV (reference sequence). The CDR3 is 19 amino acids. The CDR3 region is CASSFRGGRQSYSYNEQFF. CDR3 sequence (DNA): TGTGCCAGCAGTTTTAGGGGTGGGAGACAATCTTATTCCTACAATGAGCAGTTCTTC.

The chain recombines TRBV10-2 with TRBJ2-3, with a weak D call TRBD2 (5 bases). Gene TRBJ2-7 matches the end of the DNA better, so the J call may be wrong. Germline V gene lookup returns CDR1 WSHSY and CDR2 SAAADI. The CDR3 spans 14 residues. CDR3 nucleotide sequence: TGCGCCAGCACGGGTCTGGGAGCTAGGAACATGCAGTACTTC. Its translation: CASTGLGARNMQYF.

The rearrangement links TRBV25-1 to TRBJ2-2; D is undetermined. Germline V gene data show CDR1 as MGHDK and CDR2 as SYGVNS. The CDR3 loop spans 15 amino acids. Trimming took 1 base from V and 5 from J, leaving 11 bases between them. CDR3 sequence: CASSESTTDTGELFF. CDR3 DNA: TGTGCCAGCAGTGAATCCACTACCGATACCGGGGAGCTGTTTTTT.

This clonotype is large. The genes are TRBV27 and TRBJ2-1, with D perhaps TRBD2 (6 bases). Deletions cut 5 bases from V and 0 bases from J, with 14 bases between. Germline V lookup: CDR1 MNHEY, CDR2 SMNVEV (reference sequence). The CDR3 runs 16 residues. The DNA for the CDR3 is TGTGCCAGCAGTAGGGGACTTACGAACTCCTACAATGAGCAGTTCTTC. This translates into CASSRGLTNSYNEQFF.

The V gene is TRBV5-1, the J gene TRBJ2-5, with 11 bases identical to TRBD2. CDR1 and CDR2 from the germline V gene are SGHRS and YFSETQ. V was pared by 0 bases and J by 2 bases, with 6 bases of the junction left unmatched. This CDR3 has 17 amino acids. CDR3 protein: CASSLGVLAGGQETQYF. CDR3 bases: TGCGCCAGCAGCTTGGGTGTGCTAGCGGGAGGTCAAGAGACCCAGTACTTC.

This clonotype was seen at least ten times. The V and J genes are TRBV7-2 and TRBJ2-4; 7 bases agree with TRBD1. V trimming: 5 bases; J trimming: 4 bases; junction bases outside the gene matches: 5. This CDR3 is 14 amino acids long. Germline V gives CDR1 SGHTA, CDR2 FQGNSA. CDR3 nucleotides: TGTGCCAGCAGCGTAGGGACAGTTAAAAACATTCAGTACTTC. Residues: CASSVGTVKNIQYF.

This clonotype has just one count. The rearrangement uses TRBV6-1 and TRBJ2-1, with TRBD2 matching 11 bases. Germline CDR1 reads MNHNS; CDR2 reads SASEGT. The CDR3 totals 17 residues. Losses at the gene ends were 6 bases for V and 8 bases for J; bases not matched to a gene: 15. CDR3 DNA: TGTGCCAGCAGGCCCGTTATCATAGCGGGAGGGCCCTATGAGCAGTTCTTC. Translation gives CASRPVIIAGGPYEQFF.

In its sample, this clonotype was seen many times. The chain is built from TRBV3-1 and TRBJ2-5; 10 bases map to TRBD2. Germline V gives CDR1 LGHDT, CDR2 YNNKEL (reference sequence). The CDR3 is made up of 14 amino acids. Trimming cost V 6 bases and J 1 base; bases outside gene matches: 2. The CDR3 sequence is CASRRTSGQETQYF. The CDR3 DNA follows: TGTGCCAGCAGACGGACTAGCGGCCAAGAGACCCAGTACTTC.

The chain couples TRBV6-1 to TRBJ2-3, with D possibly being TRBD1 or TRBD2 (5 bases each). TRBJ2-7 explains the end of the DNA better; the J call may be wrong. Germline CDR1 and CDR2: MNHNS and SASEGT. The CDR3 is 15 residues long. The CDR3 nucleotides are TGTGCCAGCGGCTCGGGGCTGTGGGCCAAAAATACGCAGTACTTC. It translates to CASGSGLWAKNTQYF.

This sequence joins TRBV20-1 and TRBJ2-7, with a tentative D call TRBD1 (5 bases). From germline, CDR1 is DFQATT and CDR2 SNEGSKA (reference sequence). The CDR3 totals 12 residues. Trimming pared 4 bases from V and 1 base from J, leaving 8 bases between. CDR3 residues: CSAMDISYEQYF. The CDR3 bases are TGCAGTGCTATGGACATTTCCTACGAGCAGTACTTC.